This TCR beta chain was captured by sequencing in a study of blood T cell repertoires in COVID-19. Overall study: Whether acute or convalescent, the COVID-19 samples came from the United States, Italy and Spain. T cells, B-cell-depleted T cells, or PBMCs supplied cDNA or gDNA.

CDR3 length: 13 residues. In germline, CDR1 is LNHDA, CDR2 SQIVND (reference sequence). With 5 bases clipped from V and 4 bases from J, the junction kept 4 bases outside the gene matches. Original data processing: Researchers report that nucleated cell counts were estimated from reference gene primer amplification. Only in-frame clones appear in the TCRdb table, and some are missing; sequencing was by immunoSEQ multiplex PCR. V, J and clone size derive from that table, while D and trimming were established from the DNA sequence. The sample includes around 260,000 clones, roughly nine tenths of them seen just once.

The material sequenced was peripheral blood. This TCR was sampled from a woman in her 40s who had recovered from COVID-19. The V gene is TRBV19, the J gene TRBJ1-1, with 7 bases identical to TRBD1. CDR3 amino acids: CASSSQGGTEAFF. The CDR3 nucleotides read TGTGCCAGTAGTTCCCAGGGGGGCACTGAAGCTTTCTTT.